The source of this TCR beta chain is a study of cytomegalovirus exposure and HLA in healthy donors. Findings and caveats of the study: According to an earlier analysis, most TCR beta V segments yielded productive rearrangements about 87% or about 30% of the time.

As regards this clone: Antigen: not known.

The germline V gene encodes CDR1 MNHEY and CDR2 SVGAGI. The CDR3 length is 15 residues. The V gene end was trimmed by 8 bases and the J gene end by 0 bases; junction bases not matched to a gene: 7. PCR amplification relied on 60 Vbeta primers (plus 13 Jbeta primers). Assay used: immunoSEQ multiplex PCR; TCRdb lists only in-frame clones, some missing. Of about 180,000 clones listed, around 80% were seen once; the top ten hold approximately 0.69%. Sequencing was done on a sample of PBMCs. The sequence was obtained from a woman aged 40 to 55 in good health and CMV-seronegative. J is TRBJ2-3 and V is TRBV6-5; 8 positions match TRBD2. CDR3 region: CASGGGGSSTDTQYF. CDR3 nucleotide sequence: TGTGCCAGCGGCGGCGGGGGGTCCAGCACAGATACGCAGTATTTT.